Sequencing of this T cell receptor (beta chain) was carried out in a study of beta chain features in type 1 diabetes. Study overall: Taken together, all samples contributed 90 million to 140 million examined sorted cells. Study-wide findings and caveats: Among patients, naive, central memory and Treg TCRB repertoires appeared more similar than among healthy donors. Shorter TCRB CDR3s, moderately but significantly so, were found in Type 1 diabetes patients in all four CD4+ subsets.

Cell sorting via CD45RO/CCR7/CD25/CD127/CD95/CD27 was performed to obtain CD4+ naive, central memory, regulatory and stem cell-like memory cells. Expressed TCRB transcripts were sequenced because the entire RNA isolate underwent reverse transcription. Method: immunoSEQ multiplex PCR; TCRdb's copy keeps in-frame clones and lacks some. The sample includes 600,000 to 700,000 clones, around 12% of them seen just once. The trim removed 6 bases at V and 13 bases at J, leaving 8 bases unmatched. The CDR3 runs to 12 residues. Germline assignment: CDR1 SNHLY and CDR2 FYNNEI. To note about this clone: Its target is not known.

Sequencing used naive CD4+ T cells from blood. The clonotype was recovered from a man aged 25 to 40 with type 1 diabetes. This chain connects TRBV2 to TRBJ2-1, with 8 bases identical to TRBD2. The CDR3 loop reads CASREGLVAQFF. As DNA, the CDR3 is TGTGCCAGCAGAGAGGGACTAGTGGCCCAGTTCTTC. Complete variable domain (other parts from reference TRBV2 and TRBJ2-1): EPEVTQTPSHQVTQMGQEVILRCVPISNHLYFYWYRQILGQKVEFLVSFYNNEISEKSEIFDDQFSVERPDGSNFTLKIRSTKLEDSAMYFCASREGLVAQFFGPGTRLTVL.